This T cell receptor beta chain came from a study of T-cell reconstitution after alpha-beta-depleted transplantation in children. The CDR3 runs to 17 residues. V lost 2 bases to trimming and J lost 5 bases; unmatched junction nucleotides: 6. Germline CDR1 is KGHDR and CDR2 is SFDVKD. As it was prepared, the TCRbeta library received unique molecular identifiers. TCRdb re-analysed the PCR reads in MiXCR, keeping a single row per CDR3 protein. The sample consists of 600,000 to 700,000 distinct CDR3 sequences, 16% of them appearing once. Material: PBMCs from the stem cell graft donor, obtained from the stem cell graft. The chain uses TRBV24-1 and TRBJ2-3; 13 nucleotides align to TRBD2. The receptor was isolated from a human donor who donated a stem cell graft to a child with acute myeloid leukemia. Written as DNA, the CDR3 is TGTGCCACCAGTGATTACTCCGGGACTAGCGGGGAAGATACGCAGTATTTT. This sequence encodes CATSDYSGTSGEDTQYF.